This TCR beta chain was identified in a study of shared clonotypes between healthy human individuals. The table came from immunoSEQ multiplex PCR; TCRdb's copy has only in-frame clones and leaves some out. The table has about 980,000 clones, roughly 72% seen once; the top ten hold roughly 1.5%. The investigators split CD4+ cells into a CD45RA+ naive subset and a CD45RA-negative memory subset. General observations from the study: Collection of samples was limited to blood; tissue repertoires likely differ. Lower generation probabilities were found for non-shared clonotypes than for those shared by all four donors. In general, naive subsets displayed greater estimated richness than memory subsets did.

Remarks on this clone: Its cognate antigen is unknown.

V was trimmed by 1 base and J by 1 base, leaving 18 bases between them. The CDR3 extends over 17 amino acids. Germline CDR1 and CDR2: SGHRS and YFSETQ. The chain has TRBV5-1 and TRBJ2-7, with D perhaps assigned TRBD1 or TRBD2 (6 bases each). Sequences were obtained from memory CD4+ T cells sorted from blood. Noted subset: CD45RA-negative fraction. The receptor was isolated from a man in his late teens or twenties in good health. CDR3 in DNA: TGCGCCAGCAGCTTGCTTTTTGGGGGGCGATGGTCCTACGAGCAGTACTTC. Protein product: CASSLLFGGRWSYEQYF.